The rows below give T cell receptor beta chains drawn from one sample of a study of brain T cells in children with intractable seizures. Clones were sequenced by immunoSEQ multiplex PCR, and TCRdb holds only the in-frame ones, with some missing. The sample contains 65,000 to 85,000 clones, more than 85% of which appear only once. This specimen consisted of peripheral blood, obtained at surgery. All receptors come from a boy under three years old with tuberous sclerosis and intractable seizures. CDR3s include the opening cysteine and the closing phenylalanine or tryptophan. Fields, in order: D gene, clone size, CDR3 length, J gene, V gene, CDR3 protein, CDR3 DNA. The D gene is left open where the match is weak. Rows may omit the clone size; those that give it use once, few, many or a size class.

>-|-|15|TRBJ2-3|TRBV25-1
CASSAPALSTDTQYF
TGTGCCAGCAGCGCCCCTGCCCTAAGCACAGATACGCAGTATTTT
>TRBD1|-|14|TRBJ2-7|TRBV9
CASSQTGDPYEQYF
TGTGCCAGCAGCCAGACAGGGGACCCCTACGAGCAGTACTTC
>TRBD2|-|14|TRBJ2-7|TRBV3-1/TRBV3-2
CASSRTLAGAEQYF
TGTGCCAGCAGCCGAACCCTAGCGGGGGCCGAGCAGTACTTC
>TRBD1|-|14|TRBJ1-1|TRBV9
CASSTTGEMTEAFF
TGTGCCAGCAGTACGACAGGGGAGATGACTGAAGCTTTCTTT
>-|-|13|TRBJ1-5|TRBV2
CASSDIYNQPQHF
TGTGCCAGCAGTGACATTTACAATCAGCCCCAGCATTTT
>-|-|15|TRBJ2-7|TRBV6-2/TRBV6-3
CASSILQVPAYEQYF
TGTGCCAGCAGTATCCTCCAGGTCCCAGCCTACGAGCAGTACTTC
>TRBD2|-|19|TRBJ2-5|TRBV4-1
CASSQYQGLATSYQETQYF
TGCGCCAGCAGCCAATACCAGGGACTAGCAACATCGTACCAAGAGACCCAGTACTTC
>TRBD1|once|15|TRBJ1-2|TRBV4-1
CASSPEGQTTYGYTF
TGCGCCAGCAGCCCTGAGGGACAGACAACGTATGGCTACACCTTC
>-|-|15|TRBJ2-3|TRBV6-5
CASSYYSRVTDTQYF
TGTGCCAGCAGTTACTATTCTAGAGTCACAGATACGCAGTATTTT
>TRBD1|once|14|TRBJ1-5|TRBV13
CASSLGTGGQPQHF
TGTGCCAGCAGCTTAGGTACAGGGGGTCAGCCCCAGCATTTT
>TRBD2|-|16|TRBJ2-1|TRBV5-1
CASSFPSAGGHNEQFF
TGCGCCAGCAGCTTCCCATCAGCGGGAGGGCACAATGAGCAGTTCTTC
>TRBD2|once|13|TRBJ2-7|TRBV7-9
CASSWTSSYEQYF
TGTGCCAGCAGCTGGACTAGCTCCTACGAGCAGTACTTC
>-|-|14|TRBJ1-2|TRBV30
CAKKEGGRNYGYTF
TGTGCCAAAAAGGAGGGCGGTCGAAACTATGGCTACACCTTC
>-|-|15|TRBJ2-3|TRBV6-5
CASTVRELGTDTQYF
TGTGCCAGCACCGTGAGGGAGTTGGGCACAGATACGCAGTATTTT
>-|-|13|TRBJ1-2|TRBV5-1
CASSTTPNYGYTF
TGCGCCAGCAGCACAACACCGAACTATGGCTACACCTTC
>-|-|18|TRBJ2-4|TRBV11-2
CASSPHRDTILAKNIQYF
TGTGCCAGCAGCCCCCACCGGGACACGATACTAGCCAAAAACATTCAGTACTTC
>-|-|14|TRBJ2-1|TRBV4-1
CASSEFGRQGEQFF
TGCGCCAGCAGCGAATTCGGGCGACAAGGTGAGCAGTTCTTC
>-|-|14|TRBJ2-2|TRBV18
CASSPGTYTGELFF
TGTGCCAGCTCACCCGGGACATACACCGGGGAGCTGTTTTTT
>TRBD2|-|19|TRBJ2-3|TRBV24-1
CATSDLAGTSGMRADTQYF
TGTGCCACCAGTGACCTAGCCGGGACTAGCGGGATGAGGGCAGATACGCAGTATTTT
>TRBD1|-|14|TRBJ1-5|TRBV28
CASRGGQSNQPQHF
TGTGCCAGCAGAGGGGGACAGAGCAATCAGCCCCAGCATTTT
>-|few|13|TRBJ1-5|TRBV19
CASSISPNQPQHF
TGTGCCAGTAGTATTTCCCCCAATCAGCCCCAGCATTTT
>-|-|14|TRBJ1-2|TRBV19
CASIPGEEVYGYTF
TGTGCCAGTATCCCAGGGGAAGAGGTCTATGGCTACACCTTC
>-|-|17|TRBJ1-3|TRBV7-9
CASSLPRPGEGGNTIYF
TGTGCCAGCAGCTTACCCCGACCGGGCGAAGGCGGAAACACCATATATTTT
>-|-|10|TRBJ1-1|TRBV20-1
CSAPGGEAFF
TGCAGTGCCCCCGGGGGGGAAGCTTTCTTT
>-|-|15|TRBJ2-1|TRBV9
CASSVDGYAYNEQFF
TGTGCCAGCAGCGTAGATGGGTACGCCTACAATGAGCAGTTCTTC
>-|once|13|TRBJ1-3|TRBV7-9
CASSRDPGNTIYF
TGTGCCAGCTCAAGGGACCCTGGAAACACCATATATTTT
>-|-|15|TRBJ2-7|TRBV9
CASSVDGDVSYEQYF
TGTGCCAGCAGCGTAGATGGAGACGTCTCCTACGAGCAGTACTTC
>-|-|13|TRBJ2-7|TRBV30
CAWSPGEAYEQYF
TGTGCCTGGAGTCCAGGGGAGGCCTACGAGCAGTACTTC
>TRBD1|-|15|TRBJ1-2|TRBV13
CASRLTQQGVAWDTF
TGTGCCAGCAGATTAACGCAACAGGGGGTGGCTTGGGACACCTTC
>TRBD2|-|17|TRBJ2-4|TRBV4-1
CASSQDSGAVAKNIQYF
TGCGCCAGCAGCCAAGATAGCGGGGCGGTAGCCAAAAACATTCAGTACTTC
>TRBD1|-|18|TRBJ1-2|TRBV27
CASGGRDSTSRPYYGYTF
TGTGCCAGCGGTGGCCGGGACAGCACTTCGAGGCCTTACTATGGCTACACCTTC
>-|-|15|TRBJ2-2|TRBV19
CASSIGIGSTGELFF
TGTGCCAGTAGTATCGGAATAGGCTCCACCGGGGAGCTGTTTTTT
>-|-|14|TRBJ2-1|TRBV7-8
CASSLVGQLNEQFF
TGTGCCAGCAGCTTAGTAGGGCAGCTCAATGAGCAGTTCTTC
>-|-|11|TRBJ1-2|TRBV21-1
CASTPHGGYTF
TGTGCCAGCACCCCCCATGGGGGCTACACCTTC
>TRBD1|-|14|TRBJ1-5|TRBV13
CASSFGQGSQPQHF
TGTGCCAGCAGCTTTGGACAGGGGTCCCAGCCCCAGCATTTT
>TRBD1|-|17|TRBJ2-1|TRBV12-5
CASGLVNRGQGSDEQFF
TGTGCTAGTGGTTTGGTAAACCGGGGACAGGGATCAGATGAGCAGTTCTTC
>-|once|13|TRBJ2-1|TRBV24-1
CATRDSGADEQFF
TGTGCCACCAGGGACAGCGGGGCGGATGAGCAGTTCTTC
>TRBD2|-|15|TRBJ2-3|TRBV11-2
CASSLIGGVTDTQYF
TGTGCCAGCAGCCTAATTGGGGGGGTAACAGATACGCAGTATTTT
>-|once|17|TRBJ1-2|TRBV4-1
CASSPIYLRRINYGYTF
TGCGCCAGCAGCCCTATATACCTCCGAAGAATTAACTATGGCTACACCTTC
>-|-|17|TRBJ2-6|TRBV5-1
CASSLANSQSGANVLTF
TGCGCCAGCAGCTTGGCGAACAGCCAGTCTGGGGCCAACGTCCTGACTTTC
>-|-|17|TRBJ1-1|TRBV14
CASSQAVGVGVGTEAFF
TGTGCCAGCAGCCAAGCCGTCGGGGTTGGTGTTGGTACTGAAGCTTTCTTT
>-|-|13|TRBJ2-7|TRBV30
CAWTRLRVGEQYF
TGTGCCTGGACGAGGTTAAGGGTTGGGGAGCAGTACTTC
>-|few|12|TRBJ2-1|TRBV19
CASSIAENEQFF
TGTGCCAGTAGTATAGCGGAGAATGAGCAGTTCTTC
>TRBD1|-|15|TRBJ2-5|TRBV7-9
CASSLALGDRETQYF
TGTGCCAGCAGCTTAGCTTTGGGGGACAGAGAGACCCAGTACTTC
>TRBD1|-|15|TRBJ1-6|TRBV3-1/TRBV3-2
CASSQDLAGGRALHF
TGTGCCAGCAGCCAAGATCTGGCAGGGGGTAGGGCCCTCCACTTT